The sequence of this TCR beta chain was determined in a study of human T cells and chemical hapten exposure. Notes on the study in general: Sensitizing to DPC left TCRs with a frequency above 1 in 1000 unaltered.

A remark on this clonotype: Its antigen remains unidentified.

TCRdb analysed the RACE reads with MiXCR anew, one entry per CDR3 protein. The sample holds about 90,000 distinct CDR3 sequences, about 10% seen once. Germline lookup yields CDR1 SGHTS and CDR2 YDEGEE. V gave up 0 bases and J gave up 8 bases, with 13 bases separating them. The CDR3 runs 14 residues. As to time point: patch test 1, 2 weeks after DPC sensitization. Noted treatment: therapeutic diphenylcyclopropenone sensitization with weekly scalp DPC. The chain links TRBV5-8 to TRBJ2-3; D might be TRBD2 (5 bases). The receptor's source is a man between 40 and 49 years old with alopecia areata. Some clones in this sample may be carry-over from other donors' samples. Sequenced material: whole blood, taken in connection with sensitization to the hapten diphenylcyclopropenone (DPC). This CDR3 is CASSLGREMGTQYF. The CDR3 DNA reads TGTGCCAGCAGCTTGGGACGGGAAATGGGTACGCAGTATTTT.